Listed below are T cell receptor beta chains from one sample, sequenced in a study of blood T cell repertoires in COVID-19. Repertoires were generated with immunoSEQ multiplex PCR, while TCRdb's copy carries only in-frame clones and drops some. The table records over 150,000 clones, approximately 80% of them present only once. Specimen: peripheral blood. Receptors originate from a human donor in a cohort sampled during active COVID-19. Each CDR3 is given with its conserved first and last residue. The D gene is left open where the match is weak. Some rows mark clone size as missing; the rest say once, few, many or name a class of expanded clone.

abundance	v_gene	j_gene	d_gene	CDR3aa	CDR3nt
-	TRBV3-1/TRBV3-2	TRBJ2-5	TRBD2	CASSQDVSGGKTQYF	TGTGCCAGCAGCCAAGACGTGTCGGGGGGAAAGACCCAGTACTTC
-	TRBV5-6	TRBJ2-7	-	CASRIGFRSSYEQYF	TGTGCCAGCAGGATCGGGTTTCGGAGCTCCTACGAGCAGTACTTC
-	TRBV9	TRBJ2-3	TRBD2	CASSVPQTSGGGDTQYF	TGTGCCAGCAGCGTCCCCCAGACTAGCGGGGGGGGAGATACGCAGTATTTT
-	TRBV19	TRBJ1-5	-	CASSIEVRGQPQHF	TGTGCCAGTAGTATAGAGGTAAGGGGCCAGCCCCAGCATTTT
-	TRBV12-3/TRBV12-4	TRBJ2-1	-	CASSTRPGNEQFF	TGTGCCAGCAGCACCCGCCCCGGGAACGAGCAGTTCTTC
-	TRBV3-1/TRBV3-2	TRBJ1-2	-	CASSQREDYGYTF	TGTGCCAGCAGCCAAAGGGAGGACTATGGCTACACCTTC
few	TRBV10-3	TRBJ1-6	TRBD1	CAISESAGGSPLHF	TGTGCCATCAGTGAGTCGGCAGGGGGTTCACCCCTCCACTTT
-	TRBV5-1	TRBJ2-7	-	CASSLGEGHLYEQYF	TGCGCCAGCAGCTTGGGTGAAGGACACCTCTACGAGCAGTACTTC
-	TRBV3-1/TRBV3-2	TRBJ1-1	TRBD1	CASRLQGGEAFF	TGTGCCAGCAGACTACAGGGGGGTGAAGCTTTCTTT
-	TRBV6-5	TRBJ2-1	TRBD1	CASSYSGTGAPNEQFF	TGTGCCAGCAGTTACTCTGGGACAGGGGCCCCCAATGAGCAGTTCTTC
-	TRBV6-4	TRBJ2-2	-	CASRQGNTGELFF	TGTGCCAGCAGGCAGGGTAACACCGGGGAGCTGTTTTTT
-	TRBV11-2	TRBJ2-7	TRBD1	CASSLGGTESSYEQYF	TGTGCCAGCAGCTTGGGTGGGACAGAGAGCTCCTACGAGCAGTACTTC
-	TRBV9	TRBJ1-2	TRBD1	CASSVGQGAHGYTF	TGTGCCAGCAGCGTAGGTCAGGGGGCACATGGCTACACCTTC
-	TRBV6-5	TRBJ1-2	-	CASSYSGGRYGYTF	TGTGCCAGCAGTTACTCAGGAGGACGTTATGGCTACACCTTC
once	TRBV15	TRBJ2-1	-	CATSMEGQAYNEQFF	TGTGCCACCAGCATGGAGGGGCAAGCGTACAATGAGCAGTTCTTC
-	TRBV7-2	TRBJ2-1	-	CASELGGAFVNEQFF	TGTGCCTCCGAACTGGGGGGAGCTTTCGTCAATGAGCAGTTCTTC
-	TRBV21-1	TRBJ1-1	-	CASSPRTGGFVGTEAFF	TGTGCCAGCAGTCCCCGGACAGGGGGCTTCGTGGGCACTGAAGCTTTCTTT
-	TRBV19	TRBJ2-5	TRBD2	CASSIVGGAGAETQYF	TGTGCCAGTAGTATCGTCGGGGGGGCCGGTGCAGAGACCCAGTACTTC
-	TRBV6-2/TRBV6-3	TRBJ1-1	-	CASSPVGVQDEAFF	TGTGCCAGCAGTCCCGTAGGGGTGCAGGATGAAGCTTTCTTT
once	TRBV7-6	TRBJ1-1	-	CASSLGAATEAFF	TGTGCCAGCAGCTTAGGAGCCGCCACTGAAGCTTTCTTT
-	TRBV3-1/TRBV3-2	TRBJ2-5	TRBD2	CASSQDLAGLQETQYF	TGTGCCAGCAGCCAAGATCTAGCGGGGCTCCAAGAGACCCAGTACTTC
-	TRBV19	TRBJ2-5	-	CASSIEEAYQETQYF	TGTGCCAGTAGTATAGAGGAGGCGTACCAAGAGACCCAGTACTTC
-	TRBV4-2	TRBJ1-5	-	CASSQIGDSNQPQHF	TGTGCCAGCAGCCAAATAGGAGATAGCAATCAGCCCCAGCATTTT
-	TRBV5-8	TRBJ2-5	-	CASSLGDTGQETQYF	TGTGCCAGCAGCCTCGGGGATACTGGCCAAGAGACCCAGTACTTC
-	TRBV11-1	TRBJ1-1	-	CASSLEIGNTEAFF	TGTGCCAGCAGCTTGGAGATTGGGAACACTGAAGCTTTCTTT
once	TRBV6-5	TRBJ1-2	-	CASTEQGGAYYGYTF	TGTGCCAGCACAGAGCAGGGTGGGGCTTACTATGGCTACACCTTC
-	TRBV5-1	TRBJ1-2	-	CASSLGTRGGYTF	TGCGCCAGCAGCTTGGGGACACGCGGTGGCTACACCTTC
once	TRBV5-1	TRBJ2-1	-	CASSPSPGVTYNEQFF	TGCGCCAGCAGCCCTAGTCCAGGGGTTACCTACAATGAGCAGTTCTTC
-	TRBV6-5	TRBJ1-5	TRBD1	CASSRQGNGNQPQHF	TGTGCCAGCAGTCGACAGGGAAACGGCAATCAGCCCCAGCATTTT
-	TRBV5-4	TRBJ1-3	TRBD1	CASSWDGTGVGNTIYF	TGTGCCAGCAGCTGGGACGGTACAGGGGTTGGAAACACCATATATTTT
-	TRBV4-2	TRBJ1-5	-	CASSQGAGQNSNQPQHF	TGTGCCAGCAGCCAAGGGGCCGGCCAAAATAGCAATCAGCCCCAGCATTTT
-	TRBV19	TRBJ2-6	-	CASSIDHGRAGANVLTF	TGTGCCAGTAGTATAGATCACGGCAGGGCTGGGGCCAACGTCCTGACTTTC
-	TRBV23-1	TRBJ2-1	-	CASSQALQGNNEQFF	TGCGCCAGCAGTCAAGCTCTACAGGGTAACAATGAGCAGTTCTTC
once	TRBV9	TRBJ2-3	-	CASSGALSGPSTDTQYF	TGTGCCAGCAGCGGAGCCCTTAGCGGTCCTAGCACAGATACGCAGTATTTT
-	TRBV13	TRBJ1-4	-	CASSQNLGRGATNEKLFF	TGTGCCAGCAGCCAAAATTTGGGTCGCGGAGCAACTAATGAAAAACTGTTTTTT
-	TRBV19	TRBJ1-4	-	CASRREGTSEKLFF	TGTGCCAGCAGAAGAGAGGGGACAAGCGAAAAACTGTTTTTT
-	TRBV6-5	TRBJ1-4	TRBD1	CASSRDRLNEKLFF	TGTGCCAGCAGTCGGGACAGACTTAATGAAAAACTGTTTTTT
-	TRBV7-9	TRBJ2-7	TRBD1	CASSLGTGQEQYF	TGTGCCAGCAGCTTAGGGACAGGCCAGGAGCAGTACTTC
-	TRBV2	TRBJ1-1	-	CASSKDNPGTEAFF	TGTGCCAGCAGTAAAGACAACCCAGGGACTGAAGCTTTCTTT
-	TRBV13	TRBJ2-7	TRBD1	CASSGGQRIYEQYF	TGTGCCAGCAGCGGGGGACAGCGAATCTACGAGCAGTACTTC
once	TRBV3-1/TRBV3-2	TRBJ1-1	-	CASSQAQYTEAFF	TGTGCCAGCAGCCAAGCGCAGTACACTGAAGCTTTCTTT
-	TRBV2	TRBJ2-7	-	CASREQGPYEQYF	TGTGCCAGCCGAGAACAGGGTCCCTACGAGCAGTACTTC
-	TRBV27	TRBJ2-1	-	CASSLSRYNEQFF	TGTGCCAGCAGTTTATCCCGGTACAATGAGCAGTTCTTC
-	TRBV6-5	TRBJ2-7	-	CASGLRDSSYEQYF	TGTGCCAGCGGCCTCCGGGACTCGTCCTACGAGCAGTACTTC
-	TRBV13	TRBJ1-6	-	CASSFRAGRSPLHF	TGTGCCAGCAGCTTTCGTGCAGGGAGGTCACCCCTCCACTTT
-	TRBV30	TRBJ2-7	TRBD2	CAWSVSGGTYEQYF	TGTGCCTGGAGTGTTAGCGGGGGTACCTACGAGCAGTACTTC
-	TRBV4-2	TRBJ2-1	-	CASSVGGLYNEQFF	TGTGCCAGCAGCGTCGGGGGTTTGTACAATGAGCAGTTCTTC
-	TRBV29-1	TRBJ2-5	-	CSVDGVLSGRQTQYF	TGCAGCGTTGACGGTGTGTTATCGGGGAGGCAGACCCAGTACTTC
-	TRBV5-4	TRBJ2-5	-	CASSLRLASQETQYF	TGTGCCAGCAGTCTAAGGCTAGCAAGCCAAGAGACCCAGTACTTC
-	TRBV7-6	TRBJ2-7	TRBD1	CASSLEIGTGPPPTYEQYF	TGTGCCAGCAGCTTAGAAATTGGGACAGGGCCTCCTCCCACCTACGAGCAGTACTTC
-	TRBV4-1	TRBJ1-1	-	CASSPNGARRTEAFF	TGCGCCAGCAGCCCGAATGGGGCGCGTCGAACTGAAGCTTTCTTT
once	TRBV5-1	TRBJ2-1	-	CASSLALVHNEQFF	TGCGCCAGCAGCTTGGCTCTAGTCCACAATGAGCAGTTCTTC